The entry below gives a single TCR beta chain sequence along with its context. The data originate from a study of T cell repertoires in ileal Crohn's disease. About the study: Operated complications were stricturing disease (roughly 61%) and penetrating disease (approximately 39%).

Eligibility required adulthood, ileal or ileocolonic Crohn's disease and indicated ileocolonic resection. Germline V gene sequence: CDR1 SGHRS, CDR2 YFSETQ. The CDR3 has 14 residues. V dropped 4 bases and J dropped 3 bases, with 14 bases sitting between them. Sequenced by immunoSEQ multiplex PCR; TCRdb stores in-frame clones only, minus some. Among about 16,000 clones listed, 72% were seen once. The chain links TRBV5-1 to TRBJ2-7; TRBD1 is a possible D gene (5 bases). Input material: ileal tissue. The TCR comes from an adult with Crohn's disease. The CDR3 nucleotides are TGCGCCAGCAGCCGCCTTTGGCAGGGCTACGAGCAGTACTTC. The encoded protein is CASSRLWQGYEQYF.